This is a list of T cell receptor beta chains from one sample in a study of shared clonotypes between healthy human individuals. Here immunoSEQ multiplex PCR was the method, and the copy in TCRdb shows in-frame clones only, minus some. Altogether a few million clones are present, more than 80% being singletons, with the ten largest covering under 0.45%. The sequencing input was naive CD4+ T cells from PBMCs. These receptors came from a man aged 18 to 30 in good health. Some clones in this sample may be carry-over from other donors' samples. The CDR3 runs from the conserved cysteine through the conserved F or W. The D gene is left open where the match is weak. Clone sizes are given selectively: once, few, many, or a class where the clone is expanded.

D gene	V gene	clone size	CDR3 length	J gene	CDR3 protein	CDR3 DNA
TRBD1	TRBV6-5	-	15	TRBJ1-1	CAIRLGTGQNTEAFF	TGTGCCATCAGACTAGGGACAGGGCAAAACACTGAAGCTTTCTTT
-	TRBV19	-	13	TRBJ1-1	CASSMRVNTEAFF	TGTGCCAGTAGTATGAGAGTGAACACTGAAGCTTTCTTT
-	TRBV7-8	-	17	TRBJ2-3	CASSLARRQSSTDTQYF	TGTGCCAGCAGCTTAGCGCGGAGACAGAGCAGCACAGATACGCAGTATTTT
TRBD2	TRBV4-2	-	15	TRBJ2-1	CASSWELAGFNEQFF	TGTGCCAGCAGCTGGGAACTAGCGGGATTTAATGAGCAGTTCTTC
-	TRBV5-6	once	16	TRBJ2-5	CASSLYSGKAVETQYF	TGTGCCAGCAGCTTGTATAGTGGTAAGGCAGTGGAGACCCAGTACTTC
-	TRBV2	once	14	TRBJ2-2	CASWYGANTGELFF	TGTGCCAGCTGGTACGGGGCGAACACCGGGGAGCTGTTTTTT
-	TRBV28	-	17	TRBJ1-2	CASRPPLEGPRNYGYTF	TGTGCCAGCAGGCCCCCGCTGGAAGGGCCACGTAACTATGGCTACACCTTC
TRBD2	TRBV5-1	-	16	TRBJ2-7	CASSPLTSGSVYEQYF	TGCGCCAGCAGCCCGCTGACTAGCGGGAGTGTCTACGAGCAGTACTTC
TRBD1	TRBV14	-	15	TRBJ1-4	CASSPRGRGDEKLFF	TGTGCCAGCAGCCCGAGGGGGCGAGGGGATGAAAAACTGTTTTTT
TRBD2	TRBV15	-	16	TRBJ2-7	CATSFGRVGGPKEQYF	TGTGCCACCAGCTTCGGTCGGGTGGGAGGGCCGAAGGAGCAGTACTTC
-	TRBV10-1	-	10	TRBJ2-1	CASTDNEQFF	TGCGCCAGCACAGACAATGAGCAGTTCTTC
-	TRBV18	-	16	TRBJ2-2	CASSPPRGEGAGELFF	TGTGCCAGCTCACCACCGCGGGGAGAAGGTGCCGGGGAGCTGTTTTTT
-	TRBV5-1	-	15	TRBJ2-1	CASSLAQDTYNEQFF	TGCGCCAGCAGCTTGGCACAGGACACCTACAATGAGCAGTTCTTC
-	TRBV14	-	15	TRBJ2-3	CASSLLAPGTDTQYF	TGTGCCAGCAGCCTACTAGCTCCCGGCACAGATACGCAGTATTTT